This T cell receptor beta chain was identified in a study of response to subunit inactivated influenza vaccine. Regarding the study as a whole: Authors suggested few new T cells are recruited by each seasonal influenza vaccination.

Worth noting for this clonotype: What it binds is not known.

V was cut by 0 bases and J by 4 bases, with 12 bases left in between. From germline, CDR1 is MGHRA and CDR2 YSYEKL. The CDR3 runs 15 residues. TCRdb redid the calling of the RT-PCR reads with MiXCR, one entry per CDR3 protein. The table lists about half a million distinct CDR3 sequences, about 25% of them singletons. The source of this sequence is a man aged 50 to 59 who received an inactivated influenza vaccine. The sequences come from CD4+ T cells sorted from PBMCs, collected around 5 days after vaccination. This chain uses TRBV4-1 with TRBJ1-2, with unresolved D. CDR3 sequence reads: CASSQEWRSGYGYTF. CDR3 coding DNA: TGCGCCAGCAGCCAAGAGTGGAGGTCCGGCTATGGCTACACCTTC.